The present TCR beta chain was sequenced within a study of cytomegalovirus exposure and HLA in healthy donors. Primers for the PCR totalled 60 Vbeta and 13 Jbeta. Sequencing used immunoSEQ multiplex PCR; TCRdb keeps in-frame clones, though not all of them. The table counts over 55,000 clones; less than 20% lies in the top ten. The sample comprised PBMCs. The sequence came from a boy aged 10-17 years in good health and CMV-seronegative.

The CDR3 nucleotides are TGTGCCAGCAGCCCAAGGACAGGGCCTAACTATGGCTACACCTTC. Encoded protein: CASSPRTGPNYGYTF. The chain employs TRBV5-4 and TRBJ1-2, with 8 bases matching TRBD1. With 4 bases clipped from V and 0 bases from J, the junction kept 5 bases outside the gene matches. Looked up from germline, CDR1 is SGHNT and CDR2 is YYREEE (reference sequence). This CDR3 is 15 amino acids long.